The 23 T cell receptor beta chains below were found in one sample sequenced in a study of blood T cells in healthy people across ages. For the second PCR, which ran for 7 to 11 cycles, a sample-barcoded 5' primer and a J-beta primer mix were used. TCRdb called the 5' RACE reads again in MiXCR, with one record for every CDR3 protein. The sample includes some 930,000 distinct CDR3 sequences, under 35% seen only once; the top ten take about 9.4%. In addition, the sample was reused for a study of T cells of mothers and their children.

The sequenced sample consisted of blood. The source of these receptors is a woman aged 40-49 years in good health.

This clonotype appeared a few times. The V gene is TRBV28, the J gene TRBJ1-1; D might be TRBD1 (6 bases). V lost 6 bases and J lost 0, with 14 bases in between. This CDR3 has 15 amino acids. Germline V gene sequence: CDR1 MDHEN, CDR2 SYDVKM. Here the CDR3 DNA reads TGTGCCAGCAGGTCCTGGAGGGGGTTGAACACTGAAGCTTTCTTT. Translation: CASRSWRGLNTEAFF. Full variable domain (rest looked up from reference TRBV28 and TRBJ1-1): DVKVTQSSRYLVKRTGEKVFLECVQDMDHENMFWYRQDPGLGLRLIYFSYDVKMKEKGDIPEGYSVSREKKERFSLILESASTNQTSMYLCASRSWRGLNTEAFFGQGTRLTVV.

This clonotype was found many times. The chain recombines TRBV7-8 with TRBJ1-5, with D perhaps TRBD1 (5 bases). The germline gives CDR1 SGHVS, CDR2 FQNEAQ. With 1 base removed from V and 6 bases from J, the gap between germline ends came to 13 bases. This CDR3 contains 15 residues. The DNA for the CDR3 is TGTGCCAGCAGCTTAGAACGGGGACCGAGTCAGCCCCAGCATTTT. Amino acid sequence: CASSLERGPSQPQHF.

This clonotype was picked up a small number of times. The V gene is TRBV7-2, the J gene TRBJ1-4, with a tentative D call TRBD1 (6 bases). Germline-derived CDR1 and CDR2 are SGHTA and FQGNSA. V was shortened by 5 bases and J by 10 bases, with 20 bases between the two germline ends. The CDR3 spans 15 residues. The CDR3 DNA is TGTGCCAGCAGCCCCCAGACAGGCAGTATTGGAAAACTGTTTTTT. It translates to CASSPQTGSIGKLFF.

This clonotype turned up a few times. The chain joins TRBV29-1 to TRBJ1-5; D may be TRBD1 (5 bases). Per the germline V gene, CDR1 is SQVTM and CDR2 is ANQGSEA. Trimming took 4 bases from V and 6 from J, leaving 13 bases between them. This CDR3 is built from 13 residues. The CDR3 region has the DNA TGCAGCGTTGGTAGCAGGGCTGGTCAGCCCCAGCATTTT. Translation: CSVGSRAGQPQHF.

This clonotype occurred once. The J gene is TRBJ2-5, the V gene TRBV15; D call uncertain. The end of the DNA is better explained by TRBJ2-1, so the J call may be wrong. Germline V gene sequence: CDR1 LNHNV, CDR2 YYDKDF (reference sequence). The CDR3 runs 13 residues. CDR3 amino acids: CATSRAVQETQFF. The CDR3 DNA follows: TGTGCCACCAGCAGGGCGGTTCAAGAGACCCAGTTCTTC.

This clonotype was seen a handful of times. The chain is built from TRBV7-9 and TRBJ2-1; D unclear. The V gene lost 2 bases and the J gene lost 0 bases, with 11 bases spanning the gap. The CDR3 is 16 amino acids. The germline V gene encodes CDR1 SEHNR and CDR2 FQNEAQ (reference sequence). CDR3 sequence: CASSLHLLGSYNEQFF. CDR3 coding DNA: TGTGCCAGCAGCTTACACCTTCTAGGCTCCTACAATGAGCAGTTCTTC. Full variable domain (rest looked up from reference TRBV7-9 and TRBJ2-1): DTGVSQNPRHKITKRGQNVTFRCDPISEHNRLYWYRQTLGQGPEFLTYFQNEAQLEKSRLLSDRFSAERPKGSFSTLEIQRTEQGDSAMYLCASSLHLLGSYNEQFFGPGTRLTVL.

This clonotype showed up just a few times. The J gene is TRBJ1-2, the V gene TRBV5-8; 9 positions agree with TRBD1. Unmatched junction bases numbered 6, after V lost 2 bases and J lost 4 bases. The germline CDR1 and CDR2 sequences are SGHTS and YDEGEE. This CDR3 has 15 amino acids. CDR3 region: CASSFRDRATYGYTF. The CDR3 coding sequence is TGTGCCAGCAGCTTCCGGGACAGGGCGACCTATGGCTACACCTTC.

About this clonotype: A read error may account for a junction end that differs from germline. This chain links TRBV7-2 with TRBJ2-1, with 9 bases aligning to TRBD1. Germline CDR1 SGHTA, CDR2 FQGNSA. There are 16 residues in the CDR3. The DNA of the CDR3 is TGTGTCAGCAGCTTAGCGTCGACAGGGGGCTACAATGAGCAGTTCTTC. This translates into CVSSLASTGGYNEQFF. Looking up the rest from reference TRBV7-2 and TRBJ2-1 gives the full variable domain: GAGVSQSPSNKVTEKGKDVELRCDPISGHTALYWYRQSLGQGLEFLIYFQGNSAPDKSGLPSDRFSAERTGGSVSTLTIQRTQQEDSAVYLCVSSLASTGGYNEQFFGPGTRLTVL.

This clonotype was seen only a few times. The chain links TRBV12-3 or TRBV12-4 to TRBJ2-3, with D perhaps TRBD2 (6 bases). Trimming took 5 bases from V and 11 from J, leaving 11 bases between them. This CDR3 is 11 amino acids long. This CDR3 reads CASSRGLQQYF. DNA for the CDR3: TGTGCCAGCAGTCGGGGACTCCAGCAGTATTTT.

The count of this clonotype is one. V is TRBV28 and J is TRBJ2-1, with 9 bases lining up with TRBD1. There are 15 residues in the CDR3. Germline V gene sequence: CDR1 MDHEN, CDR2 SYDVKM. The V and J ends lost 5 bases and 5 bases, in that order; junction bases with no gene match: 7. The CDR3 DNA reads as TGTGCCAGCAGTGAAACGGGACAGGGTAACAATGAGCAGTTCTTC. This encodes CASSETGQGNNEQFF.

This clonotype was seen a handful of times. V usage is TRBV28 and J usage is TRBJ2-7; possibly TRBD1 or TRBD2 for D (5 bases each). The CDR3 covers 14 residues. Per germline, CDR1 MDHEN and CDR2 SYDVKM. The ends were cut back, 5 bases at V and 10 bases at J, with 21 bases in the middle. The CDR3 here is CASSLSVTRDGQYF. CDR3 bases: TGTGCCAGCAGTCTCAGCGTAACCCGGGACGGACAGTACTTC.

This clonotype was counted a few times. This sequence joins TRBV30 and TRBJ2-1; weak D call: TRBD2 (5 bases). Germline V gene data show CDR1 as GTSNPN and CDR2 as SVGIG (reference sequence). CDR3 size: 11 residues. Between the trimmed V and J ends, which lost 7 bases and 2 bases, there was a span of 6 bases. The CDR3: CAFGTYNEQFF. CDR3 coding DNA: TGTGCCTTCGGGACCTACAATGAGCAGTTCTTC.

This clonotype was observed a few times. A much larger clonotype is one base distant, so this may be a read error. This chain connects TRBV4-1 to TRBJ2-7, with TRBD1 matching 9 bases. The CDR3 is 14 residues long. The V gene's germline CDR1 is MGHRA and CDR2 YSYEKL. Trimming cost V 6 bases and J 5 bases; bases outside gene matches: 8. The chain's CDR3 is CASRPDRGWDEQYF. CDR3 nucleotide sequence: TGCGCCAGCAGACCTGACAGGGGGTGGGACGAGCAGTACTTC.

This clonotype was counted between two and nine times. CDR3 protein: CASTMNTEAFF. As DNA, the CDR3 is TGTGCCAGTACTATGAACACTGAAGCTTTCTTT. V is TRBV28 and J is TRBJ1-1; D gene ambiguous. This CDR3 spans 11 amino acids. V dropped 9 bases and J dropped 0 bases, with 5 bases sitting between them. In germline, CDR1 is MDHEN, CDR2 SYDVKM.

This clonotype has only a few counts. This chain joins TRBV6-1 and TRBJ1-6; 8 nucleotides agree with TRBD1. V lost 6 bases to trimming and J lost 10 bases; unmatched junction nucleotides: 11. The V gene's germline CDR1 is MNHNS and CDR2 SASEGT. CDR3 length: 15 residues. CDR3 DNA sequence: TGTGCCAGCAGCGACCGAACAGGGGGTAGGTCACCCCTCCACTTT. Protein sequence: CASSDRTGGRSPLHF.

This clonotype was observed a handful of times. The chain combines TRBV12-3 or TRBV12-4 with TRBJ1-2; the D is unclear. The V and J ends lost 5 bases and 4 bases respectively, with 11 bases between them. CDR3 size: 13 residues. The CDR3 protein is CASSPGPTYGYTF. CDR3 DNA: TGTGCCAGCAGTCCCGGGCCGACCTATGGCTACACCTTC.

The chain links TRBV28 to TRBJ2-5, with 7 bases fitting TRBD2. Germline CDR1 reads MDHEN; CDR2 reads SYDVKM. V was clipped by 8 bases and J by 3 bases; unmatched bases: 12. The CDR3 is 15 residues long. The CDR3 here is CASGPGGTIEETQYF. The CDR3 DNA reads TGTGCCAGCGGACCGGGGGGTACCATAGAAGAGACCCAGTACTTC.

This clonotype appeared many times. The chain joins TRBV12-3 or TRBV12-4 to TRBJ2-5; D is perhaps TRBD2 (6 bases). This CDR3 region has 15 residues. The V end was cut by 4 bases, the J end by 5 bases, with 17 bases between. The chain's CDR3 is CASSSSGGIGETQYF. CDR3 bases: TGTGCCAGCAGTTCCTCTGGGGGGATTGGCGAGACCCAGTACTTC.

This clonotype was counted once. CDR3 nucleotide sequence: TGTGCCTGGGGTCAGGGAAGAGGCACTGAAGCTTTCTTT. This sequence encodes CAWGQGRGTEAFF. V usage is TRBV30 and J usage is TRBJ1-1; tentative D call: TRBD1 (5 bases). Germline V gene data show CDR1 as GTSNPN and CDR2 as SVGIG (reference sequence). Trimming shortened V by 5 bases and J by 4 bases, and 14 bases separated the two germline ends. The CDR3 is 13 amino acids. Looking up the rest from reference TRBV30 and TRBJ1-1 gives the full variable domain: SQTIHQWPATLVQPVGSPLSLECTVEGTSNPNLYWYRQAAGRGLQLLFYSVGIGQISSEVPQNLSASRPQDRQFILSSKKLLLSDSGFYLCAWGQGRGTEAFFGQGTRLTVV.

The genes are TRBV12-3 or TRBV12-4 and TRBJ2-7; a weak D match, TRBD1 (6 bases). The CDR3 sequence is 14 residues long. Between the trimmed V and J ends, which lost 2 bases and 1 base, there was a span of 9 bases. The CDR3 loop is CASSLWGLSYEQYF. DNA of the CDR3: TGTGCCAGCAGTTTATGGGGGCTGTCCTACGAGCAGTACTTC.

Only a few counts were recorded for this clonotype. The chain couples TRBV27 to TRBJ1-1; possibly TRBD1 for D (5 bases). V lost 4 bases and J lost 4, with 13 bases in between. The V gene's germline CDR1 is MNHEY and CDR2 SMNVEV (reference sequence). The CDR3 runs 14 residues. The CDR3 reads CASSSGYLGTEAFF. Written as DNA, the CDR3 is TGTGCCAGCAGTTCAGGGTACCTGGGCACTGAAGCTTTCTTT.

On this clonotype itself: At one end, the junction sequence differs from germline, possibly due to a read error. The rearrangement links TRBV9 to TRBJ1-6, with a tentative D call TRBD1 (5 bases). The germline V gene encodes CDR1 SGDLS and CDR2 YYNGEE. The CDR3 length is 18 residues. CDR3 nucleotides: TGTGCCAGCAGCACCTCAGACAGCGATGGGACCTATAATTCACCCCTCTACTTT. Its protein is CASSTSDSDGTYNSPLYF.

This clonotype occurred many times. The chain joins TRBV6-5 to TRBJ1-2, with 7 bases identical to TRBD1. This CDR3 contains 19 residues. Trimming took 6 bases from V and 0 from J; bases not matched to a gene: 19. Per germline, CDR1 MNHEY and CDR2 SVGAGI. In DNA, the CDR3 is TGTGCCAGCAGCTTACAGAGGAATCAAGGGGACAGTGCTAACTATGGCTACACCTTC. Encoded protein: CASSLQRNQGDSANYGYTF.